This T cell receptor (beta chain) emerged from a study of blood T cell repertoires in COVID-19. The CDR3 consists of 15 residues. V trimming: 5 bases; J trimming: 3 bases; junction bases outside the gene matches: 10. Germline V CDR1 and CDR2: SEHNR, FQNEAQ (reference sequence). The protocol was immunoSEQ multiplex PCR, while the TCRdb copy is restricted to in-frame clones and leaves out a portion. The table lists about 200,000 clones, around 89% of them singletons. Recruitment covered about two dozen US areas and drew participants whose ages spanned roughly 18 to 100 years. Categorization into cohorts depended on clinical history that participants reported.

The sequence came from a man aged 30 to 45 who had recovered from COVID-19. The chain couples TRBV7-9 to TRBJ2-7; 7 bases map to TRBD2. Material for sequencing was PBMCs or T cells enriched from blood (not recorded which). CDR3 region: CASSPSFGGNYEQYF. CDR3 in DNA: TGTGCCAGCAGCCCCAGCTTCGGGGGGAACTACGAGCAGTACTTC.